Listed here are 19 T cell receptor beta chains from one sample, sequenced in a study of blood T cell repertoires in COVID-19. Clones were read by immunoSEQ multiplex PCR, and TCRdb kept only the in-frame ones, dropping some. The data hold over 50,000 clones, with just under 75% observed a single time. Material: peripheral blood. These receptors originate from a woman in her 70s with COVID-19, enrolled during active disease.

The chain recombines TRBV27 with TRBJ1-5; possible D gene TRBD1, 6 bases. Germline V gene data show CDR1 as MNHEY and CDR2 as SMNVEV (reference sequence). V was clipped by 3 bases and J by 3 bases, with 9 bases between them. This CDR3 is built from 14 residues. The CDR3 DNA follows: TGTGCCAGCAGTTTCACAGGGAACAATCAGCCCCAGCATTTT. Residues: CASSFTGNNQPQHF.

Here the CDR3 DNA reads TGTGCCAGCAGCCCACAGGGAGGGGGGAACACTGAAGCTTTCTTT. It translates to CASSPQGGGNTEAFF. The genes are TRBV5-4 and TRBJ1-1, with D maybe TRBD1 (6 bases). This CDR3 is built from 15 residues. CDR1 and CDR2 (germline): SGHNT, YYREEE (reference sequence). V was shortened by 4 bases and J by 1 base, with 14 bases between the two germline ends.

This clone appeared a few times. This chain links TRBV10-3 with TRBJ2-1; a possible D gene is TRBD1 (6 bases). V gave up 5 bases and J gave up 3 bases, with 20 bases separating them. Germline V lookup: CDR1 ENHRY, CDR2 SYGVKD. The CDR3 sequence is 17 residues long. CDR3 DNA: TGTGCCATCAGTCGACCGCAAGACAGGCCAATCTACAATGAGCAGTTCTTC. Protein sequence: CAISRPQDRPIYNEQFF.

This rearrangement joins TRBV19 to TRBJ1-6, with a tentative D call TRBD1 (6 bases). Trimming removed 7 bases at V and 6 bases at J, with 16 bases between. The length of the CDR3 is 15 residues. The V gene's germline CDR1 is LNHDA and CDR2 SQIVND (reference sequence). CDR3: CASTSSGRGNSPLHF. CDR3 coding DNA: TGTGCCAGTACCTCCTCGGGCAGGGGTAATTCACCCCTCCACTTT.

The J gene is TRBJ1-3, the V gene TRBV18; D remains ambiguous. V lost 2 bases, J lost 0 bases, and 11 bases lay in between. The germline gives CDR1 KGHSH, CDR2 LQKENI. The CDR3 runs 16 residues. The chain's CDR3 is CASSPLADISGNTIYF. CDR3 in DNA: TGTGCCAGCTCACCATTAGCTGATATCTCTGGAAACACCATATATTTT.

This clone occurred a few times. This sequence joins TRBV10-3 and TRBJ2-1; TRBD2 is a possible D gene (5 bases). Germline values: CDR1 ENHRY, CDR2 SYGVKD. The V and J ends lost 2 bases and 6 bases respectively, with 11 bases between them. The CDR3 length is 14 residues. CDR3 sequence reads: CAISERPRANEQFF. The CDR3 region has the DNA TGTGCCATCAGTGAGCGACCGAGGGCCAATGAGCAGTTCTTC.

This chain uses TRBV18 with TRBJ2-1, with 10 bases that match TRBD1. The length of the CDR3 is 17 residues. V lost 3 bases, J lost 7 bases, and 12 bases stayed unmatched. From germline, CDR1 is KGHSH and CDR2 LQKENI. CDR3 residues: CASSPMSTGGARNEQFF. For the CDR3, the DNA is TGTGCCAGCTCACCTATGTCGACAGGGGGCGCGAGGAATGAGCAGTTCTTC.

The CDR3 sequence: CASSYSYLGQERGSDTQYF. In DNA form, the CDR3 reads TGTGCCAGCAGTTACTCTTACCTCGGACAGGAAAGAGGCTCAGATACGCAGTATTTT. The chain has TRBV6-2 or TRBV6-3 and TRBJ2-3; 7 bases match TRBD1. The CDR3 spans 19 residues. Losses at the gene ends were 0 bases for V and 4 bases for J; bases not matched to a gene: 16. The germline gives CDR1 MNHEY, CDR2 SVGEGT.

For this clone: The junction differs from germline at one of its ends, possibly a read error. CDR3 sequence (DNA): TGTGCCAGCAGCCTAGCAGCAGGGGACGGAAACACCATATATTTT. Its protein product is CASSLAAGDGNTIYF. The chain carries TRBV7-9 and TRBJ1-3, with a possible D match to TRBD1 (6 bases). CDR1 and CDR2 (germline): SEHNR, FQNEAQ (reference sequence). There are 15 residues in the CDR3.

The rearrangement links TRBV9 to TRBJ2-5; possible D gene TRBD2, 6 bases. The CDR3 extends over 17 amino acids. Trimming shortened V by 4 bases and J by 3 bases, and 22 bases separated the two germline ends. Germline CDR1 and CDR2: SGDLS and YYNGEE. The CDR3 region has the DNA TGTGCCAGCAGCCCTTCGACTAGTTTGAGCGTGGAAGAGACCCAGTACTTC. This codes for CASSPSTSLSVEETQYF.

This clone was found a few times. CDR3 loop: CASSSSTSGRPDNEQFF. CDR3 coding DNA: TGTGCCAGCAGCTCCTCGACTAGCGGGAGGCCAGACAATGAGCAGTTCTTC. The chain employs TRBV5-4 and TRBJ2-1; TRBD2 matches 13 bases. The ends lost 3 bases at V and 5 bases at J; junction bases unmatched: 8. Per the germline V gene, CDR1 is SGHNT and CDR2 is YYREEE (reference sequence). The length of the CDR3 is 17 residues.

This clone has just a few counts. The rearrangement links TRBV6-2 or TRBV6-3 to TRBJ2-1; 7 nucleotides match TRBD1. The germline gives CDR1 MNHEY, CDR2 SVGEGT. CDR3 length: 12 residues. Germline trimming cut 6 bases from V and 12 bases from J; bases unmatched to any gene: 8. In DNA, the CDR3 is TGTGCCAGCAGGCCTGACAGGGAAAGGCAGTTCTTC. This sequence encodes CASRPDRERQFF.

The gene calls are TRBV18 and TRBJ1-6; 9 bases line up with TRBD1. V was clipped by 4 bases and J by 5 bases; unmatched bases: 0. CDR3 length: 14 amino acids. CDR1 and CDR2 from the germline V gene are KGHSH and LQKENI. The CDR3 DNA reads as TGTGCCAGCTCACGGACAGGGGATAATTCACCCCTCCACTTT. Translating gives CASSRTGDNSPLHF.

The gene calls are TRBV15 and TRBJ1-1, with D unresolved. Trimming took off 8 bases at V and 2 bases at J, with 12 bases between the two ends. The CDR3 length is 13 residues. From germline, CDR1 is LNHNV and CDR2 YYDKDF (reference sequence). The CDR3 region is CATAAGINTEAFF. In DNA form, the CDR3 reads TGTGCCACCGCCGCAGGAATAAACACTGAAGCTTTCTTT.

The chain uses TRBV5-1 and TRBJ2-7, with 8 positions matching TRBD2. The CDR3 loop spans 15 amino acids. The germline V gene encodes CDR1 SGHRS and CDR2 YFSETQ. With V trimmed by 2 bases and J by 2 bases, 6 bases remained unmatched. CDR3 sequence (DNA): TGCGCCAGCAGCTTCGGCGGGGGGTGGGCCTACGAGCAGTACTTC. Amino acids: CASSFGGGWAYEQYF. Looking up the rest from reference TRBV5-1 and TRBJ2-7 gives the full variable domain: KAGVTQTPRYLIKTRGQQVTLSCSPISGHRSVSWYQQTPGQGLQFLFEYFSETQRNKGNFPGRFSGRQFSNSRSEMNVSTLELGDSALYLCASSFGGGWAYEQYFGPGTRLTVT.

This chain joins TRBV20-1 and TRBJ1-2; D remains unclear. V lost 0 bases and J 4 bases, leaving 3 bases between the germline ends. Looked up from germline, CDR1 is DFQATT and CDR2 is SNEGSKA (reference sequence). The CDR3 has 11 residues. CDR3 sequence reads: CSARDVYGYTF. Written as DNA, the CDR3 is TGCAGTGCTAGAGACGTCTATGGCTACACCTTC.

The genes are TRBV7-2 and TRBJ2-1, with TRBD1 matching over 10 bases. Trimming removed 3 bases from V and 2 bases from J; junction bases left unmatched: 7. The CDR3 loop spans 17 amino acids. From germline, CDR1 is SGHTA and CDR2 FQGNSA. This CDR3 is CASSLFATGGAYNEQFF. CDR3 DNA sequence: TGTGCCAGCAGCTTGTTTGCGACAGGGGGCGCCTACAATGAGCAGTTCTTC.

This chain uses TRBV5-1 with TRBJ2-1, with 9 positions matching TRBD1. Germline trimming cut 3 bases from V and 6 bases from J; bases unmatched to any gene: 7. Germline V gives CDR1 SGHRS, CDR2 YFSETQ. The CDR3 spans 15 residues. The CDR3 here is CASSSAGTGFNEQFF. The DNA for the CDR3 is TGCGCCAGCAGCTCCGCCGGGACAGGGTTCAATGAGCAGTTCTTC.

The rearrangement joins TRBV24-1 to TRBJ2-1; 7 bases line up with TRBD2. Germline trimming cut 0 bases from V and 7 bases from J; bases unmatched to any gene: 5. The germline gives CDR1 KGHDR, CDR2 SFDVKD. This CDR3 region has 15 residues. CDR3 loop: CATSDLAGVLNEQFF. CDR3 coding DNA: TGTGCCACCAGTGATTTGGCGGGAGTGTTAAATGAGCAGTTCTTC.